This T cell receptor beta chain appears in the sequencing data of a study of blood T cell repertoires in COVID-19. Assay: immunoSEQ multiplex PCR; the TCRdb copy retains only in-frame clones and omits some. This table has a few hundred thousand clones, under 90% appearing once. V was pared by 6 bases and J by 8 bases, with 16 bases between. The CDR3 sequence is 13 residues long. The germline V gene has CDR1 SEHNR and CDR2 FQNEAQ (reference sequence). The sequence came from a woman aged 25 to 39 who had recovered from COVID-19. The rearrangement links TRBV7-9 to TRBJ1-1; D gene unclear. The sample consisted of PBMCs or T cells enriched from blood (not recorded which). The CDR3 DNA reads TGTGCCAGCAGTCCAGAGGGTAAATACGAAGCTTTCTTT. It translates to CASSPEGKYEAFF.